Below, 2 T cell receptor beta chains from the same sample are listed, as sequenced in a study of CD8+ T cells in alopecia areata. cDNA reverse transcribed from extracted RNA served as the sequencing template. Sequencing used immunoSEQ multiplex PCR; TCRdb keeps in-frame clones, though not all of them. The table records 110,000 to 150,000 clones, roughly 60% of them present only once. Sample: CD8+ T cells sorted from blood. Receptors originate from a human donor in good health.

Written as DNA, the CDR3 is TGCGCCAGCAGCCAAGTCCCGAGGGACCCCCACGAGCAGTACTTC. This gives the protein CASSQVPRDPHEQYF. The chain links TRBV4-1 to TRBJ2-7; D is tentatively TRBD1 or TRBD2 (5 bases each). Trimming cost V 1 base and J 5 bases, with 15 bases left between them. The CDR3 spans 15 residues. Germline CDR1 is MGHRA and CDR2 is YSYEKL.

This clone was detected only a few times. V gene TRBV14 combines with J gene TRBJ1-2, with D unclear. The CDR3 runs 15 residues. Germline V gene sequence: CDR1 SGHDN, CDR2 FVKESK. V shed 4 bases and J shed 2 bases, with 14 bases lying between them. The DNA of the CDR3 is TGTGCCAGCAGCCCAAGGACCTCCCCAAACTATGGCTACACCTTC. This translates into CASSPRTSPNYGYTF.